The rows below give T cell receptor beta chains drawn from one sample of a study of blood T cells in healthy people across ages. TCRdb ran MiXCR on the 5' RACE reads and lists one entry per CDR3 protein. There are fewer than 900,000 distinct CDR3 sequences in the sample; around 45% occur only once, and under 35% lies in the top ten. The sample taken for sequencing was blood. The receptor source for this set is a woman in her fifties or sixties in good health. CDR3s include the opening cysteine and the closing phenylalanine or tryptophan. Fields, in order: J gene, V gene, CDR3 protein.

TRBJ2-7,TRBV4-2,CASSHLQERGYEQYF
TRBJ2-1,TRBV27,CASSMTPGGSYNEQFF
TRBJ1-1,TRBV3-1,CASSYLWGNTEAFF
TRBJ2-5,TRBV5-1,CASKPTRLGETQYF
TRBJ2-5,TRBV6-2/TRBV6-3,CASSALTGGPQETQYF
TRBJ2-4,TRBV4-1,CASRTLGGHKNIQYF
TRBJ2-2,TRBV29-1,CSVVVGDPYAGELFF
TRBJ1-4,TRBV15,CATSDSGTGEEKLFF
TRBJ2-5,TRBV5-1,CASSADRIQETQYF
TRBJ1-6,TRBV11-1,CAGSRRDSPLHF
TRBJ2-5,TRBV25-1,CASSEAGQGRETQYF
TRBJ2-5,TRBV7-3,CASSPGTGHQETQYF
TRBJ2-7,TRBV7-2,CASSLARRLDNEQYF
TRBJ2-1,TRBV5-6,CASSLGTSGLGKFF
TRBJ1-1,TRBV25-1,CASSEIQGRNTEAFF
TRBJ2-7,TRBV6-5,CASSSGQLGSYEQYF
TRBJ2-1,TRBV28,CASSTSGSRSYNEQFF
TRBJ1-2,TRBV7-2,CASSLTQKGYTF
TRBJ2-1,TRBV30,CAWSVRTLNEQFF
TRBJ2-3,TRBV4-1,CASSQEGGLDTQYF
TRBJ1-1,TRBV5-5,CASSLVPTLSTEAFF
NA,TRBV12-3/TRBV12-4,CASSRTSQRETQYF
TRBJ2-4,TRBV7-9,CASSLTSGRGVQYF
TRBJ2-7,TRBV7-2,CASSRYGAGLGYEQYF
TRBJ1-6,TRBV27,CASRPTGQQNSPLHF
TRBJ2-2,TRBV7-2,CASSLVGTEAGELFF
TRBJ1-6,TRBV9,CASSVGDRIYSPLHF
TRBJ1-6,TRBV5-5,CASSSQGRDNSPLHF
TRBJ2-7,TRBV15,CATSRDGISYEQYF
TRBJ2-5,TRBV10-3,CAISGASGRIETQYF
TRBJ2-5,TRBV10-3,CAISESAAQETQYF
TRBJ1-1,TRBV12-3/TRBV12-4,CASSSRAQVNTEAFF
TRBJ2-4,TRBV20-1,CSAGPSRDATGGNIQYF
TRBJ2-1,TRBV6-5,CASRYQGDSYNEQFF
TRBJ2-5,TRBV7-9,CASSLALRGNIKEQYF
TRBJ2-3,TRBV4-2,CASSQVGGERTDTQYF
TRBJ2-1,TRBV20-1,CSATQGPRLTYNEQFF
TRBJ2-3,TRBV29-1,CGVLADQVDTQYF
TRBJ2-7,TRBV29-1,CSVGDRGEQYF
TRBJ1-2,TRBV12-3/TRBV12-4,CASSQEVPSSVNYGYTF
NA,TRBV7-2,CASSLSHRVGVGEQYF
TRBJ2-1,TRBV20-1,CSAPSSGPLGVEQFF
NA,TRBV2,CASSDILNYEQYF
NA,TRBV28,CASRHRGNHEQYF
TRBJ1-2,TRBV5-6,CASSLSGTDYGYTF
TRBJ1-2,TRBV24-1,CATSDSGQAGGYTF
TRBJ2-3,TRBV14,CASSHNQKRDTQYF
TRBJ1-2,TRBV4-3,CASSQEVGQGRGYTF
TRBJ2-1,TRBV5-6,CASSLRGDNEQFF
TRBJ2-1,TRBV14,CARSQPSGRARNEQFF
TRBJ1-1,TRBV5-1,CASSPGGNTEAFF
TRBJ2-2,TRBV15,CATSRGQGAGELFF
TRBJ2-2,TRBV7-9,CASGPRREYTGELFF
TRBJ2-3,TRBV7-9,CAGRQSTDTQYF
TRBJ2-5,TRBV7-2,CASSGSGNEQYF
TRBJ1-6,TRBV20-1,CSAGGTGYNSPLHF
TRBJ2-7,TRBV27,CASSLGQPSRYEQYF
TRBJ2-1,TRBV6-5,CASAGRASSYNEQFF
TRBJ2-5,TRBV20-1,CSASTSGRFYNEQYF